This T cell receptor (beta chain) was captured in a study of T cell repertoires in cytomegalovirus infection. Study information: Both recently identified HLA-C-restricted and well-studied HLA-B-restricted CMV epitopes were used in the study. It was the public TCR beta signatures that indicated both CMV infection and matching HLA type.

The CDR3 loop spans 16 amino acids. V gave up 0 bases and J gave up 4 bases; unmatched junction bases: 4. Germline-derived CDR1 and CDR2 are MNHEY and SMNVEV (reference sequence). Study-level points and caveats: It was HLA-C-restricted CMV-specific TCR beta clonotypes that dominated the response ex vivo. Pooled public TCR beta family frequency picked out CMV carriers with the relevant HLA.

Each CDR3 protein gets one entry after TCRdb re-called the reads with MiXCR. The data show approximately 730,000 distinct CDR3 sequences, about 29% seen once. To note about this clonotype: The antigen is not known.

This chain joins TRBV27 and TRBJ2-1, with 9 bases that match TRBD2. The receptor was isolated from a human donor in good health (CMV status not recorded). Some clones in this sample may be carry-over from other donors' samples. Specimen: cultured CD8+ T cells from PBMCs, collected from culture after CMV antigen stimulation. For the CDR3, the DNA is TGTGCCAGCAGTTTATCTAGCGGGGGAATTTACAATGAGCAGTTCTTC. It encodes CASSLSSGGIYNEQFF.